Following are 27 T cell receptor beta chains from one sample sequenced in a study of early T cells in non-severe SARS-CoV-2 infection. Using its own MiXCR run on the 5' RACE reads, TCRdb lists one record per CDR3 protein. The sample carries 84,000 or so distinct CDR3 sequences, 14% recorded once. Sequenced: whole blood. These receptors were taken from an adult who was a healthcare worker with PCR-confirmed SARS-CoV-2 infection or an uninfected control (not recorded which).

In this sample, this clonotype turned up many times. J is TRBJ1-1 and V is TRBV6-6; D may be TRBD1 (5 bases). Germline values: CDR1 MNHNY, CDR2 SVGAGI (reference sequence). Between the trimmed V and J ends, which lost 5 bases and 5 bases, there was a span of 15 bases. The CDR3 spans 14 residues. In DNA, the CDR3 is TGTGCCAGCAGTGTGGCGCAGGGTTGGACTGAAGCTTTCTTT. It is translated as CASSVAQGWTEAFF.

This clonotype was counted many times. V usage is TRBV7-9 and J usage is TRBJ2-3; the D gene is possibly TRBD1 (6 bases). Trimming pared 3 bases from V and 3 bases from J, leaving 16 bases between. The CDR3 covers 16 residues. CDR1 SEHNR and CDR2 FQNEAQ come from the germline V gene (reference sequence). The CDR3 bases are TGTGCCAGCAGCTTTGGGTCGTCACAGGGAACAGATACGCAGTATTTT. It translates to CASSFGSSQGTDTQYF.

The chain uses TRBV6-6 and TRBJ2-3; the D is unclear. Trimming took off 8 bases at V and 2 bases at J, with 5 bases between the two ends. This CDR3 is 11 amino acids long. Germline V gives CDR1 MNHNY, CDR2 SVGAGI (reference sequence). CDR3 in amino acids: CASLVTDTQYF. CDR3 nucleotide sequence: TGTGCCAGCTTAGTCACAGATACGCAGTATTTT.

This chain uses TRBV25-1 with TRBJ2-5; D gene unclear. This CDR3 contains 14 residues. CDR1 and CDR2 (germline): MGHDK, SYGVNS. Deletions cut 1 base from V and 7 bases from J, with 13 bases between. In nucleotides, the CDR3 is TGTGCCAGCAGTGAATCGGCGGATTCCGGGACCCAGTACTTC. Its translation is CASSESADSGTQYF.

J is TRBJ2-3 and V is TRBV4-2, with 9 bases fitting TRBD1. The CDR3 length is 15 residues. Germline CDR1 reads LGHNA; CDR2 reads YNFKEQ. The V segment lost 5 bases and the J segment 4 bases; nucleotides outside the gene matches: 7. The CDR3 loop is CASSDTGGASDTQYF. The CDR3 DNA follows: TGTGCCAGCAGCGACACAGGGGGCGCGTCAGATACGCAGTATTTT.

This clonotype was seen many times. J is TRBJ1-2 and V is TRBV6-5; 8 nucleotides line up with TRBD1. Germline CDR1 is MNHEY and CDR2 is SVGAGI. The CDR3 runs to 12 residues. V lost 9 bases to trimming and J lost 5 bases; unmatched junction nucleotides: 5. The CDR3, as DNA: TGTGCCAGTTCAGGGGGCGCATATGGCTACACCTTC. Translated, it gives CASSGGAYGYTF.

This clonotype was seen a few times. This sequence joins TRBV19 and TRBJ2-1; D uncertain. Germline V gene lookup returns CDR1 LNHDA and CDR2 SQIVND (reference sequence). The CDR3 runs 13 residues. The germline V and J ends were trimmed by 4 bases and 3 bases, with 7 bases remaining between them. The CDR3 sequence is CASSTNSYNEQFF. The DNA for the CDR3 is TGTGCCAGTAGTACCAACAGCTACAATGAGCAGTTCTTC.

CDR3 amino acids: CASSHGTSGGLQETQYF. CDR3 DNA sequence: TGTGCCAGCAGCCACGGGACTAGCGGGGGGCTCCAAGAGACCCAGTACTTC. V and J are TRBV4-2 and TRBJ2-5, with 15 nucleotides matching TRBD2. Germline V lookup: CDR1 LGHNA, CDR2 YNFKEQ. The ends lost 3 bases at V and 1 base at J; junction bases unmatched: 3. CDR3 length equals 17 residues.

This clonotype was observed at least ten times. This chain uses TRBV5-6 with TRBJ2-3, with 11 bases aligning to TRBD1. Trimming took 3 bases from V and 4 from J; bases not matched to a gene: 7. The germline V gene has CDR1 SGHDT and CDR2 YYEEEE. The CDR3 contains 16 residues. The CDR3 region has the DNA TGTGCCAGCAGCTCTCCTTGGACAGGGGGCCCAGATACGCAGTATTTT. Its protein product is CASSSPWTGGPDTQYF.

This clonotype was seen ten or more times. CDR3 residues: CASTPPGGRTGELFF. CDR3 nucleotides: TGTGCCAGCACCCCCCCGGGGGGGCGCACCGGGGAGCTGTTTTTT. This rearrangement joins TRBV12-3 or TRBV12-4 to TRBJ2-2; 8 bases are shared with TRBD2. The V and J ends lost 7 bases and 4 bases, in that order; junction bases with no gene match: 8. CDR3 length equals 15 residues.

This clonotype was picked up a small number of times. The rearrangement links TRBV20-1 to TRBJ1-1; unclear D gene. The CDR3 runs 16 residues. The V gene lost 4 bases and the J gene lost 0 bases, with 18 bases spanning the gap. CDR1 DFQATT and CDR2 SNEGSKA come from the germline V gene (reference sequence). As DNA, the CDR3 is TGCAGTGCTATTGGCCAACCAGATGCGGTGAACACTGAAGCTTTCTTT. Amino acid sequence: CSAIGQPDAVNTEAFF.

The chain carries TRBV20-1 and TRBJ2-3; TRBD2 aligns across 8 bases. Per the germline V gene, CDR1 is DFQATT and CDR2 is SNEGSKA (reference sequence). The V segment lost 3 bases and the J segment 6 bases; nucleotides outside the gene matches: 11. CDR3 size: 15 residues. The CDR3 DNA reads TGCAGTGCTAGGCGGCTTGCGGGGGGAGTTGATACGCAGTATTTT. Its protein is CSARRLAGGVDTQYF.

J is TRBJ1-4 and V is TRBV27, with D possibly being TRBD1 (6 bases). V was pared by 5 bases and J by 3 bases, with 10 bases between. The CDR3 extends over 14 amino acids. The germline CDR1 and CDR2 sequences are MNHEY and SMNVEV (reference sequence). The CDR3 DNA reads as TGTGCCAGCAGTCGTAGGACAGCTAATGAAAAACTGTTTTTT. Translating gives CASSRRTANEKLFF.

The J gene is TRBJ1-2, the V gene TRBV12-3 or TRBV12-4; TRBD1 matches 9 bases. The V segment lost 2 bases and the J segment 6 bases; nucleotides outside the gene matches: 1. The CDR3 consists of 13 residues. The CDR3 sequence: CASSLTGGDGYTF. CDR3 coding DNA: TGTGCCAGCAGTTTAACAGGGGGCGATGGCTACACCTTC.

The chain is built from TRBV20-1 and TRBJ1-6, with TRBD1 matching 8 bases. In germline, CDR1 is DFQATT, CDR2 SNEGSKA (reference sequence). V trimming: 4 bases; J trimming: 7 bases; junction bases outside the gene matches: 9. The length of the CDR3 is 15 residues. This chain's CDR3 is CSANPSDRGNSPLHF. The CDR3 coding sequence is TGCAGTGCTAACCCCAGCGACAGGGGAAATTCACCCCTCCACTTT.

The sample holds a few counts of this clonotype. V and J are TRBV5-1 and TRBJ2-3; 11 bases are shared with TRBD2. Germline assignment: CDR1 SGHRS and CDR2 YFSETQ. V was clipped by 0 bases and J by 3 bases; unmatched bases: 9. The CDR3 covers 18 residues. The CDR3 here is CASSLAPSGGQRTDTQYF. The CDR3 bases are TGCGCCAGCAGCTTGGCCCCTAGCGGGGGGCAAAGGACAGATACGCAGTATTTT.

This clonotype was recorded a few times. V usage is TRBV7-9 and J usage is TRBJ1-1; D is perhaps TRBD1 (6 bases). From germline, CDR1 is SEHNR and CDR2 FQNEAQ (reference sequence). Trimming pared 5 bases from V and 1 base from J, leaving 11 bases between. The CDR3 runs 14 residues. CDR3 nucleotide sequence: TGTGCCAGCAGCCGGTCAGGGGAGAACACTGAAGCTTTCTTT. Translation gives CASSRSGENTEAFF. Filled out from reference TRBV7-9 and TRBJ1-1, the complete variable domain reads DTGVSQNPRHKITKRGQNVTFRCDPISEHNRLYWYRQTLGQGPEFLTYFQNEAQLEKSRLLSDRFSAERPKGSFSTLEIQRTEQGDSAMYLCASSRSGENTEAFFGQGTRLTVV.

This clonotype has just a few counts. This rearrangement joins TRBV5-6 to TRBJ1-5; the D is unclear. Germline CDR1 reads SGHDT; CDR2 reads YYEEEE. The CDR3 sequence is 14 residues long. Trimming shortened V by 4 bases and J by 4 bases, and 12 bases separated the two germline ends. This CDR3 reads CASSSGRTNQPQHF. Written as DNA, the CDR3 is TGTGCCAGCAGCAGTGGACGGACTAATCAGCCCCAGCATTTT.

The chain has TRBV6-4 and TRBJ1-6, with TRBD1 matching over 9 bases. Germline V gene data show CDR1 as MRHNA and CDR2 as SNTAGT. The junction had 6 bases not matched to a gene; V was cut back by 4 bases and J by 8 bases. CDR3 length: 15 amino acids. The CDR3 DNA follows: TGTGCCAGCAGTGCCTCTACAGGGGGCGATTCACCCCTCCACTTT. Protein product: CASSASTGGDSPLHF.

This clonotype was counted only a few times. The chain joins TRBV4-2 to TRBJ1-2; tentatively, D is TRBD1 (6 bases). The CDR3 spans 16 residues. The germline CDR1 and CDR2 sequences are LGHNA and YNFKEQ. V lost 5 bases and J 4 bases, leaving 20 bases between the germline ends. CDR3 nucleotide sequence: TGTGCCAGCAGCTTAAGTGGAGGGGGGGCGAGCTATGGCTACACCTTC. This codes for CASSLSGGGASYGYTF.

This clonotype came up a few times. This chain connects TRBV5-6 to TRBJ2-3, with D unresolved. Germline V lookup: CDR1 SGHDT, CDR2 YYEEEE. This CDR3 is 17 amino acids long. Trimming cost V 0 bases and J 0 bases, with 14 bases left between them. CDR3 nucleotide sequence: TGTGCCAGCAGCTTGGGAGGCGCAGGTTTCAGCACAGATACGCAGTATTTT. Encoded protein: CASSLGGAGFSTDTQYF.

This clonotype appeared many times. The chain combines TRBV29-1 with TRBJ1-4; D call uncertain. The CDR3 is 10 residues long. Trimming pared 4 bases from V and 10 bases from J, leaving 7 bases between. Germline V gives CDR1 SQVTM, CDR2 ANQGSEA. The CDR3 bases are TGCAGCGTTGGGTCCGGAAAACTGTTTTTT. It translates to CSVGSGKLFF. Combining the CDR3 with reference TRBV29-1 and TRBJ1-4 gives the whole variable domain SAVISQKPSRDICQRGTSLTIQCQVDSQVTMMFWYRQQPGQSLTLIATANQGSEATYESGFVIDKFPISRPNLTFSTLTVSNMSPEDSSIYLCSVGSGKLFFGSGTQLSVL.

This clonotype was counted a few times. The rearrangement uses TRBV6-5 and TRBJ2-7, with D possibly matching TRBD2 (6 bases). Deletions cut 2 bases from V and 6 bases from J, with 11 bases between. CDR1 and CDR2 (germline): MNHEY, SVGAGI. This CDR3 has 13 residues. The DNA for the CDR3 is TGTGCCAGCAGTTACACCAGGAGGGGCGAGCAGTACTTC. It yields the protein CASSYTRRGEQYF.

This clonotype was observed many times. The chain is built from TRBV11-1 and TRBJ2-5; either TRBD1 or TRBD2 may fit D (5 bases each). The V gene lost 3 bases and the J gene lost 0 bases, with 8 bases spanning the gap. This CDR3 comprises 14 residues. The germline gives CDR1 SGHAT, CDR2 FQDESV (reference sequence). CDR3 bases: TGTGCCAGCAGCTTCGGGACGGACCAAGAGACCCAGTACTTC. Protein: CASSFGTDQETQYF.

The J gene is TRBJ1-1, the V gene TRBV29-1, with D possibly TRBD1 on 5 matching bases. V was cut by 6 bases and J by 1 base, with 9 bases left in between. Germline V gives CDR1 SQVTM, CDR2 ANQGSEA. The CDR3 totals 12 residues. CDR3 sequence: CSVTDWNTEAFF. CDR3 DNA sequence: TGCAGCGTGACAGATTGGAACACTGAAGCTTTCTTT.

In its sample, this clonotype was seen a few times. V is TRBV12-3 or TRBV12-4 and J is TRBJ1-2; 8 bases fit TRBD1. The length of the CDR3 is 14 residues. J lost 0 bases, V lost 6 bases, and 3 bases had no gene match. The CDR3 is CASRRDRTNYGYTF. The DNA of the CDR3 is TGTGCCAGCAGGCGGGACAGGACTAACTATGGCTACACCTTC.

The chain links TRBV28 to TRBJ1-1; D unresolved. The CDR3 has 13 amino acids. Germline assignment: CDR1 MDHEN and CDR2 SYDVKM. The V gene lost 3 bases and the J gene lost 1 base, with 6 bases spanning the gap. CDR3 nucleotides: TGTGCCAGCAGTTTTAACCCGAACACTGAAGCTTTCTTT. The encoded protein is CASSFNPNTEAFF.